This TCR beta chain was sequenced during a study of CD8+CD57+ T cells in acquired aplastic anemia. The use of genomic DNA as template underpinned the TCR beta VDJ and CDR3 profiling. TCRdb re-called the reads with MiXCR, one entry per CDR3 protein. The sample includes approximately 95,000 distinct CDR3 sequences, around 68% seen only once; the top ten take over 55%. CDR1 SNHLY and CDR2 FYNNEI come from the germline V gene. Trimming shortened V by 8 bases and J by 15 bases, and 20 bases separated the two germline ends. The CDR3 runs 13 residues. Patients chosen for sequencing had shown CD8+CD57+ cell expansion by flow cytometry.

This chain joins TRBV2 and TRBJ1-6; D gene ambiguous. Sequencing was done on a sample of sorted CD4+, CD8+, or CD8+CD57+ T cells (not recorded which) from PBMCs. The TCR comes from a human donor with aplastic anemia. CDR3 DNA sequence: TGTGCCAGCCTTGCCTTTGTCGTGGATCTCCTCCACTTT. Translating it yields CASLAFVVDLLHF.